Each of the 4 T cell receptor beta chains below was sequenced from the same sample in a study of T cell responses to AZD1222 COVID-19 vaccine. The data were produced by immunoSEQ multiplex PCR, yet TCRdb's version contains in-frame clones alone and is incomplete. The profile shows 100,000 to 150,000 clones, 88% of them singletons. Sequencing used peripheral blood, obtained on day 0 of AZD1222 vaccination. The receptors were gathered from an adult in good health.

The chain couples TRBV2 to TRBJ1-5, with 7 positions matching TRBD1. Germline lookup yields CDR1 SNHLY and CDR2 FYNNEI. There are 14 residues in the CDR3. V dropped 6 bases and J dropped 4; count of bases not matched to a gene: 6. The CDR3 reads CASSYGQANQPQHF. The CDR3 DNA reads as TGTGCCAGCAGCTACGGACAGGCAAATCAGCCCCAGCATTTT.

The rearrangement joins TRBV19 to TRBJ1-5; 7 bases match TRBD1. The V segment lost 5 bases and the J segment 0 bases; nucleotides outside the gene matches: 4. This CDR3 has 15 amino acids. Germline CDR1 reads LNHDA; CDR2 reads SQIVND (reference sequence). CDR3 in DNA: TGTGCCAGTAGTCCGGGGACAGATAGCAATCAGCCCCAGCATTTT. This codes for CASSPGTDSNQPQHF.

V gene TRBV24-1 combines with J gene TRBJ1-4; TRBD1 matches at 10 bases. Trimming at V came to 4 bases and at J to 0 bases, leaving 4 bases not matched to a gene. CDR1 and CDR2 (germline): KGHDR, SFDVKD. The CDR3 is 17 residues long. In DNA, the CDR3 is TGTGCCACCAGTGAACACGGGACAGGGGCAACTAATGAAAAACTGTTTTTT. It codes for CATSEHGTGATNEKLFF.

The rearrangement uses TRBV9 and TRBJ1-2, with D hard to call. The CDR3 spans 15 residues. Trimming shortened V by 1 base and J by 3 bases, and 13 bases separated the two germline ends. Germline lookup yields CDR1 SGDLS and CDR2 YYNGEE. This CDR3 reads CASSVMDERDYGYTF. CDR3 DNA: TGTGCCAGCAGCGTAATGGATGAACGGGACTATGGCTACACCTTC.